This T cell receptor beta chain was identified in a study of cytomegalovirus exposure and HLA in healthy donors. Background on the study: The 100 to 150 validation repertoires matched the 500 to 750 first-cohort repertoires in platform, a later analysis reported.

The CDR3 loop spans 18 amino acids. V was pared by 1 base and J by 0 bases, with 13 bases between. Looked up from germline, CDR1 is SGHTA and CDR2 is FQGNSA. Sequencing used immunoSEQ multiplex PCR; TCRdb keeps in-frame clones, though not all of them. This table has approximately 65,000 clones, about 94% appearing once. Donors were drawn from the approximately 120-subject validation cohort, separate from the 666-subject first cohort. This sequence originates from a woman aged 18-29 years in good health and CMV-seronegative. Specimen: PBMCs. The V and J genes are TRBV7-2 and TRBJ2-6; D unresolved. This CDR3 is CASSLEFRKSSGANVLTF. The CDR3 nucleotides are TGTGCCAGCAGCTTAGAATTTAGAAAGAGCTCTGGGGCCAACGTCCTGACTTTC.